The 30 T cell receptor beta chains below come from one sample, sequenced in a study of blood T cell repertoires in COVID-19. Method: immunoSEQ multiplex PCR; TCRdb's copy keeps in-frame clones and lacks some. Of 150,000 to 200,000 clones in the sample, about 80% were seen once. Specimen: peripheral blood. These receptors were obtained from a woman over 75 with acute or convalescent COVID-19.

This clone was seen once. CDR3 sequence reads: CASSYNGTSGRMGEQYF. Here the CDR3 DNA reads TGTGCCAGCAGCTATAACGGGACTAGCGGGAGGATGGGTGAGCAGTACTTC. V is TRBV7-2 and J is TRBJ2-7; 15 nucleotides align to TRBD2. Germline CDR1 reads SGHTA; CDR2 reads FQGNSA. This CDR3 has 17 amino acids. The J segment lost 7 bases and the V segment lost 4 bases, leaving 11 bases of the junction unmatched.

This clone was found a few times. This sequence joins TRBV21-1 and TRBJ1-2; the table's D call, TRBD1, has no DNA check behind it. TRBV21-1 is a listed pseudogene. The CDR3 has 18 amino acids. CDR3 amino acids: CASSPDRTGSSRNYGYTF. The CDR3 coding sequence is TGTGCCAGCAGCCCCGATCGGACAGGGTCATCGAGAAACTATGGCTACACCTTC.

The chain links TRBV6-5 to TRBJ2-3; D is possibly TRBD2 (5 bases). Trimming stripped 2 bases from V and 2 bases from J, with 11 bases between. Germline assignment: CDR1 MNHEY and CDR2 SVGAGI. This CDR3 has 15 residues. The CDR3 DNA is TGTGCCAGCAGTTACCGGGGAGACGACACAGATACGCAGTATTTT. Protein product: CASSYRGDDTDTQYF.

The chain joins TRBV21-1 to TRBJ2-1; TRBD1 is the table's D call, not checked against the DNA. TRBV21-1 counts as a pseudogene. The length of the CDR3 is 16 residues. CDR3 sequence (DNA): TGTGCCAGCAGCAAAGTTGAGACAGGGGTATACAATGAGCAGTTCTTC. Amino acid sequence: CASSKVETGVYNEQFF.

The genes are TRBV19 and TRBJ1-5; 9 bases match TRBD1. The germline gives CDR1 LNHDA, CDR2 SQIVND (reference sequence). With 3 bases clipped from V and 11 bases from J, the junction kept 17 bases outside the gene matches. The CDR3 runs 17 residues. CDR3: CASSILFGTGLWGAQHF. CDR3 DNA: TGTGCCAGTAGTATTTTATTCGGGACAGGGCTTTGGGGAGCCCAGCATTTT.

V usage is TRBV11-2 and J usage is TRBJ2-7; TRBD1 matches 9 bases. The CDR3 sequence is 15 residues long. Losses at the gene ends were 1 base for V and 5 bases for J; bases not matched to a gene: 6. Germline lookup yields CDR1 SGHAT and CDR2 FQNNGV. DNA of the CDR3: TGTGCCAGCAGCTTAGTTCCGGGACAGGGCCACGAGCAGTACTTC. Protein: CASSLVPGQGHEQYF.

This clone has just a few counts. The chain links TRBV4-2 to TRBJ2-2; D ambiguous. The CDR3 loop spans 15 amino acids. Germline values: CDR1 LGHNA, CDR2 YNFKEQ. V gave up 4 bases and J gave up 6 bases, with 15 bases separating them. Here the CDR3 reads CASSRSGSRSGELFF. In DNA form, the CDR3 reads TGTGCCAGCAGCCGTTCAGGATCTCGCTCCGGGGAGCTGTTTTTT.

This clone has a single count. The CDR3 here is CASSLYEGRTEAFF. In nucleotides, the CDR3 is TGTGCCAGCAGTTTATACGAGGGAAGGACTGAAGCTTTCTTT. This chain connects TRBV28 to TRBJ1-1; no firm D call. CDR3 size: 14 residues. CDR1 and CDR2 (germline): MDHEN, SYDVKM. V dropped 1 base and J dropped 5 bases, with 11 bases sitting between them.

The rearrangement uses TRBV18 and TRBJ2-7; D remains ambiguous. V lost 3 bases to trimming and J lost 5 bases, with 8 bases between them. Germline V gene data show CDR1 as KGHSH and CDR2 as LQKENI. The CDR3 totals 12 residues. The CDR3 loop reads CASSPHIHEQYF. CDR3 in DNA: TGTGCCAGCTCACCGCACATTCACGAGCAGTACTTC.

The chain links TRBV10-3 to TRBJ2-7, with TRBD1 matching 7 bases. V was clipped by 6 bases and J by 7 bases; unmatched bases: 6. The V gene's germline CDR1 is ENHRY and CDR2 SYGVKD. The CDR3 contains 12 residues. CDR3 amino acids: CAISKTGREQYF. In DNA, the CDR3 is TGTGCCATCAGCAAGACAGGGAGAGAGCAGTACTTC.

This chain uses TRBV14 with TRBJ2-1; 12 nucleotides align to TRBD2. This CDR3 is built from 19 residues. With V trimmed by 1 base and J by 4 bases, 11 bases remained unmatched. CDR1 and CDR2 from the germline V gene are SGHDN and FVKESK. The CDR3 DNA sequence: TGTGCCAGCAGCCAAGGGAGTCGCCTAGCGGGAGGGCTTTACAATGAGCAGTTCTTC. This encodes CASSQGSRLAGGLYNEQFF.

The chain couples TRBV29-1 to TRBJ1-1; the D is unclear. Trimming stripped 6 bases from V and 10 bases from J, with 15 bases between. The CDR3 length is 11 residues. Germline V gene lookup returns CDR1 SQVTM and CDR2 ANQGSEA. CDR3 region: CSVKRGEGAFF. CDR3 nucleotides: TGCAGCGTCAAACGTGGGGAGGGAGCTTTCTTT. The complete variable domain, with remaining parts taken from reference TRBV29-1 and TRBJ1-1, reads SAVISQKPSRDICQRGTSLTIQCQVDSQVTMMFWYRQQPGQSLTLIATANQGSEATYESGFVIDKFPISRPNLTFSTLTVSNMSPEDSSIYLCSVKRGEGAFFGQGTRLTVV.

The J gene is TRBJ2-2, the V gene TRBV7-6, with a tentative D call TRBD1 (5 bases). Trimming took 5 bases from V and 6 from J, leaving 25 bases between them. This CDR3 region has 18 residues. Germline-derived CDR1 and CDR2 are SGHVS and FNYEAQ. The CDR3 region has the DNA TGTGCCAGCAGCACCTCCACCGGTGTAGGACATTTTTCCGGGGAGCTGTTTTTT. This sequence encodes CASSTSTGVGHFSGELFF.

The V gene is TRBV28, the J gene TRBJ1-2; perhaps TRBD1 as D (6 bases). The CDR3 runs 14 residues. Germline V gene lookup returns CDR1 MDHEN and CDR2 SYDVKM. The germline V and J ends were trimmed by 1 base and 7 bases, with 13 bases remaining between them. This chain's CDR3 is CASSLFGQRGGYTF. DNA for the CDR3: TGTGCCAGCAGTTTATTCGGACAGCGTGGTGGCTACACCTTC.

This sequence joins TRBV2 and TRBJ2-4; 8 bases are a match to TRBD2. CDR3 length equals 15 residues. The junction had 9 bases not matched to a gene; V was cut back by 7 bases and J by 4 bases. Germline values: CDR1 SNHLY, CDR2 FYNNEI. The CDR3 DNA follows: TGTGCCAGCACCCGGACTAGCCGCAAAAAAAACATTCAGTACTTC. This codes for CASTRTSRKKNIQYF.

The chain links TRBV7-3 to TRBJ1-3; 11 nucleotides match TRBD1. This CDR3 comprises 22 residues. Germline assignment: CDR1 SGHTA and CDR2 FQGTGA. With V trimmed by 0 bases and J by 2 bases, 18 bases remained unmatched. In DNA form, the CDR3 reads TGTGCCAGCAGCTTAACCATTGTATCCGGGACAGGGGGTCTAGTCCCTGGAAACACCATATATTTT. Amino acid sequence: CASSLTIVSGTGGLVPGNTIYF.

The rearrangement uses TRBV3-1 (or the pseudogene TRBV3-2) and TRBJ2-4; maybe TRBD1 (5 bases). The V end was cut by 0 bases, the J end by 10 bases, with 13 bases between. Germline V CDR1 and CDR2: LGHDT, YNNKEL (reference sequence). The CDR3 runs 14 residues. CDR3 DNA: TGTGCCAGCAGCCAAGAAGGGGCGGTTAGGATTCAGTACTTC. It specifies CASSQEGAVRIQYF.

In this sample, this clone turned up a few times. V and J are TRBV5-1 and TRBJ1-2; 8 nucleotides line up with TRBD1. Losses at the gene ends were 4 bases for V and 9 bases for J; bases not matched to a gene: 14. Germline V CDR1 and CDR2: SGHRS, YFSETQ. This CDR3 has 15 amino acids. Written as DNA, the CDR3 is TGCGCCAGCAGCCTTGGACAGGGTACTATGCGTCGCTACACCTTC. This translates into CASSLGQGTMRRYTF.

The chain couples TRBV7-9 to TRBJ2-3; 9 bases are shared with TRBD1. The length of the CDR3 is 15 residues. Germline CDR1 reads SEHNR; CDR2 reads FQNEAQ (reference sequence). J was trimmed by 2 bases and V by 4 bases; bases with no gene match: 4. The chain's CDR3 is CASSSGQGITDTQYF. The CDR3 DNA follows: TGTGCCAGCAGCTCGGGACAGGGAATCACAGATACGCAGTATTTT.

This chain joins TRBV7-9 and TRBJ2-5, with 7 positions matching TRBD2. The ends lost 5 bases at V and 5 bases at J; junction bases unmatched: 11. CDR3 length: 15 residues. CDR1 is SEHNR, CDR2 FQNEAQ, per germline (reference sequence). The CDR3 sequence: CASSVYGTTHETQYF. In nucleotides, the CDR3 is TGTGCCAGCAGCGTATACGGGACTACGCACGAGACCCAGTACTTC.

The CDR3 DNA reads TGTGCCAGCAGCGCAAGCGCGCAGGGCACCTCCGGGGAGCTGTTTTTT. Its protein product is CASSASAQGTSGELFF. The V gene is TRBV9, the J gene TRBJ2-2, with D possibly TRBD1 on 5 matching bases. Germline V CDR1 and CDR2: SGDLS, YYNGEE. Trimming removed 3 bases from V and 6 bases from J, with 18 bases in between. The CDR3 totals 16 residues.

This clone was seen a handful of times. This chain uses TRBV28 with TRBJ1-5, with D possibly matching TRBD1 (5 bases). The CDR3 extends over 16 amino acids. Germline CDR1 reads MDHEN; CDR2 reads SYDVKM. V was clipped by 4 bases and J by 4 bases, with 17 bases between them. The CDR3 region is CASSSPVQGRNQPQHF. CDR3 in DNA: TGTGCCAGCAGTTCACCCGTCCAGGGTCGAAATCAGCCCCAGCATTTT. The entire variable domain, with the rest obtained from reference TRBV28 and TRBJ1-5, is as follows: DVKVTQSSRYLVKRTGEKVFLECVQDMDHENMFWYRQDPGLGLRLIYFSYDVKMKEKGDIPEGYSVSREKKERFSLILESASTNQTSMYLCASSSPVQGRNQPQHFGDGTRLSIL.

V usage is TRBV13 and J usage is TRBJ1-2; TRBD1 is a possible D gene (6 bases). Germline V CDR1 and CDR2: PRHDT, FYEKMQ (reference sequence). V was pared by 4 bases and J by 8 bases, with 20 bases between. CDR3 length equals 15 residues. The CDR3 region has the DNA TGTGCCAGCAGCTCCGGCGGCAGGGGAATGTACGGCTACACCTTC. This encodes CASSSGGRGMYGYTF.

This clone came up once. The V and J genes are TRBV28 and TRBJ1-1; 7 bases are shared with TRBD1. Germline V gene data show CDR1 as MDHEN and CDR2 as SYDVKM. The CDR3 covers 14 residues. The V and J ends lost 7 bases and 0 bases, in that order; junction bases with no gene match: 5. DNA of the CDR3: TGTGCCAGCAAGTACAGGGGATTGAACACTGAAGCTTTCTTT. Residues: CASKYRGLNTEAFF. Full variable domain (rest looked up from reference TRBV28 and TRBJ1-1): DVKVTQSSRYLVKRTGEKVFLECVQDMDHENMFWYRQDPGLGLRLIYFSYDVKMKEKGDIPEGYSVSREKKERFSLILESASTNQTSMYLCASKYRGLNTEAFFGQGTRLTVV.

The rearrangement joins TRBV30 to TRBJ1-1; D gene ambiguous. V gave up 1 base and J gave up 1 base, with 13 bases separating them. Germline V lookup: CDR1 GTSNPN, CDR2 SVGIG (reference sequence). The CDR3 length is 15 residues. CDR3 sequence: CAWSDRLPQNTEAFF. As DNA, the CDR3 is TGTGCCTGGAGTGACAGACTACCACAGAACACTGAAGCTTTCTTT.

The J gene is TRBJ1-4, the V gene TRBV5-5; 7 nucleotides agree with TRBD1. After removal of 0 bases from V and 3 bases from J, the junction contained 2 bases not matched to a gene. There are 15 residues in the CDR3. CDR1 is SGHKS and CDR2 is YYEKEE in the germline V gene (reference sequence). CDR3 coding DNA: TGTGCCAGCAGCTTGGCGACAGGGCCTAATGAAAAACTGTTTTTT. Translating it yields CASSLATGPNEKLFF. Full variable domain (outside the CDR3, taken from reference TRBV5-5 and TRBJ1-4): DAGVTQSPTHLIKTRGQQVTLRCSPISGHKSVSWYQQVLGQGPQFIFQYYEKEERGRGNFPDRFSARQFPNYSSELNVNALLLGDSALYLCASSLATGPNEKLFFGSGTQLSVL.

J is TRBJ2-3 and V is TRBV6-5; 10 bases are a match to TRBD2. CDR1 is MNHEY, CDR2 SVGAGI, per germline. The CDR3 covers 14 residues. V lost 10 bases to trimming and J lost 1 base; unmatched junction nucleotides: 5. DNA of the CDR3: TGTGCCACCGCCCTAGCGGGAGGCACAGATACGCAGTATTTT. Translation: CATALAGGTDTQYF.

The chain recombines TRBV5-1 with TRBJ2-1, with 12 bases matching TRBD2. There are 15 residues in the CDR3. Germline assignment: CDR1 SGHRS and CDR2 YFSETQ. V trimming: 4 bases; J trimming: 8 bases; junction bases outside the gene matches: 7. The CDR3 sequence: CASSPRLAGVDEQFF. CDR3 bases: TGCGCCAGCAGCCCTCGACTAGCGGGGGTGGATGAGCAGTTCTTC.

Concerning this clone itself: Germline and junction disagree at one end, which may indicate a read error. V is TRBV7-7 and J is TRBJ2-5; maybe TRBD1 (6 bases). The length of the CDR3 is 15 residues. The germline V gene encodes CDR1 SSHAT and CDR2 FNYEAQ (reference sequence). In DNA, the CDR3 is TGTGCTAGCAGCTTAAGGGACACAGCCCAAGAGACCCAGTACTTC. Protein product: CASSLRDTAQETQYF.

V is TRBV15 and J is TRBJ2-7, with D hard to call. CDR1 LNHNV and CDR2 YYDKDF come from the germline V gene (reference sequence). V gave up 0 bases and J gave up 5 bases, with 5 bases separating them. The CDR3 has 12 residues. CDR3: CATSRDRNEQYF. The CDR3 DNA reads TGTGCCACCAGCAGAGATCGTAACGAGCAGTACTTC.